The clone carrying this T cell receptor (beta chain) was observed a handful of times. Its antigen is still unknown. The data originate from a study of T cell repertoires in aging, cancer and after chemotherapy. Findings of the study overall: Across the chemotherapy interval, each cancer cohort showed higher median generation probability, suggesting thymic rebound. In cancer patients, declining TCR diversity with age involved lost richness and lost evenness.

Amplification of TCR beta used genomic DNA extracted from peripheral blood. A mixed TRB-A/B primer pool amplified rearranged TRB by multiplex touch-down PCR. TCRdb redid the calling of the multiplex PCR reads with MiXCR, one entry per CDR3 protein. Of approximately 2,600 distinct CDR3 sequences listed, approximately 58% are singletons. The CDR3 has 16 amino acids. Losses at the gene ends were 4 bases for V and 0 bases for J; bases not matched to a gene: 6. Sequences were obtained from blood. V is TRBV12-3 or TRBV12-4 and J is TRBJ2-7, with TRBD1 identical over 10 bases. The TCR was taken from a human donor with a solid tumor. The CDR3 spells CASSWGGQGSSYEQYF. DNA for the CDR3: TGTGCCAGCAGTTGGGGGGGACAGGGGAGCTCCTACGAGCAGTACTTC.